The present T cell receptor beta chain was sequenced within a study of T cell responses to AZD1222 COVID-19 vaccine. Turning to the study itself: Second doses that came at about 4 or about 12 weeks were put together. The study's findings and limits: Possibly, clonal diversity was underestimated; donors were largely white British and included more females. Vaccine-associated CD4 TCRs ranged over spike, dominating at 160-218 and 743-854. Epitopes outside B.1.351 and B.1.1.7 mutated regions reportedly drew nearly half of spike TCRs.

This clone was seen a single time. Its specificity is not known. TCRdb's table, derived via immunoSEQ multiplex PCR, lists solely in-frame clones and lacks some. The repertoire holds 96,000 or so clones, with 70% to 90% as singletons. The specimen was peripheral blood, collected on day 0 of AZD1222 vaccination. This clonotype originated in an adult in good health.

The CDR3: CASSPLAGGGRETQYF. CDR3 DNA sequence: TGTGCCAGCAGCCCACTAGCGGGGGGCGGAAGGGAGACCCAGTACTTC. The V call is TRBV7-3, the J call TRBJ2-5; 12 positions match TRBD2. Germline lookup yields CDR1 SGHTA and CDR2 FQGTGA. Trimming at V came to 5 bases and at J to 5 bases, leaving 9 bases not matched to a gene. CDR3 length equals 16 residues. The whole variable domain, filled in from reference TRBV7-3 and TRBJ2-5, reads GAGVSQTPSNKVTEKGKYVELRCDPISGHTALYWYRQSLGQGPEFLIYFQGTGAADDSGLPNDRFFAVRPEGSVSTLKIQRTERGDSAVYLCASSPLAGGGRETQYFGPGTRLLVL.